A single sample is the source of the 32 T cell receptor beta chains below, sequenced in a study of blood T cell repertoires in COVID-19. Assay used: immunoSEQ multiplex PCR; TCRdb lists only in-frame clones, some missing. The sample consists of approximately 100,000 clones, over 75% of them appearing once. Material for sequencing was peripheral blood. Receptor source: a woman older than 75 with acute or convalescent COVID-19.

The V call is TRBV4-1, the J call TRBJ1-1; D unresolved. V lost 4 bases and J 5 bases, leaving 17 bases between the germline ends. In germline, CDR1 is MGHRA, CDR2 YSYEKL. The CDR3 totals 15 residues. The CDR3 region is CASSRTDAPGTEAFF. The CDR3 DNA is TGCGCCAGCAGCCGGACGGACGCCCCGGGGACTGAAGCTTTCTTT.

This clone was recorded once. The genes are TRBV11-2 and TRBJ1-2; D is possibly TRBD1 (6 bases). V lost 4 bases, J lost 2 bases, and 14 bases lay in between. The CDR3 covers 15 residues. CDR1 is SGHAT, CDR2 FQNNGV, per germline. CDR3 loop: CASSSGGRKNYGYTF. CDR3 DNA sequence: TGTGCCAGCAGCTCGGGGGGGCGCAAAAACTATGGCTACACCTTC.

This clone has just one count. CDR3 nucleotide sequence: TGTGCCAGCAGTTTCAGGCTGCGCGTTAACACCGGGGAGCTGTTTTTT. This encodes CASSFRLRVNTGELFF. The chain carries TRBV28 and TRBJ2-2; D remains ambiguous. The CDR3 has 16 residues. Trimming left V 3 bases short and J 2 bases short, with 13 bases between. The germline V gene has CDR1 MDHEN and CDR2 SYDVKM.

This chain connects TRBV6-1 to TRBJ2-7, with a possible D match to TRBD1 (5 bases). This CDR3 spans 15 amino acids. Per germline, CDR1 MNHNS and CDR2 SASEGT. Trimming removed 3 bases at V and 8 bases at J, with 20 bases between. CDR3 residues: CASSEPGQAPMKQYF. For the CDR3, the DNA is TGTGCCAGCAGTGAGCCCGGACAAGCGCCGATGAAGCAGTACTTC.

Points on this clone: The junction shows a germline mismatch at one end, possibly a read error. The CDR3 DNA follows: TGTGCCAGCAGCCTTGGGTTGGTGAGCGCCTTC. Protein: CASSLGLVSAF. The genes are TRBV12-3 or TRBV12-4 and TRBJ1-2, with D uncertain. The CDR3 is 11 amino acids.

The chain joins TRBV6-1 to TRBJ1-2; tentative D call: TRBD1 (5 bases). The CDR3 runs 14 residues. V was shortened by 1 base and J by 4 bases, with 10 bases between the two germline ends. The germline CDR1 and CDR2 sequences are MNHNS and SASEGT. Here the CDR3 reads CASSEGGRIYGYTF. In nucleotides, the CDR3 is TGTGCCAGCAGTGAAGGGGGGAGGATCTATGGCTACACCTTC.

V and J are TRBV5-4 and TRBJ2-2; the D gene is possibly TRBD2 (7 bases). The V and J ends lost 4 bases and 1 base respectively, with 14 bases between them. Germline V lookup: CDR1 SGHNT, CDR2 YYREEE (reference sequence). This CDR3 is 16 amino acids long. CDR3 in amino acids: CASSRGAGLNTGELFF. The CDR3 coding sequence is TGTGCCAGCAGCCGGGGGGCAGGGTTGAACACCGGGGAGCTGTTTTTT.

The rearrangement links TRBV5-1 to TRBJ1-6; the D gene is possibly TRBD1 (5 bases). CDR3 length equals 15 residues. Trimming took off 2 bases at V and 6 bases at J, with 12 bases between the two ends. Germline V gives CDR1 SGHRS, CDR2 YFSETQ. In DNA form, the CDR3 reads TGCGCCAGCAGCTTACCCCAGGGTTCTAATTCACCCCTCCACTTT. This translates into CASSLPQGSNSPLHF.

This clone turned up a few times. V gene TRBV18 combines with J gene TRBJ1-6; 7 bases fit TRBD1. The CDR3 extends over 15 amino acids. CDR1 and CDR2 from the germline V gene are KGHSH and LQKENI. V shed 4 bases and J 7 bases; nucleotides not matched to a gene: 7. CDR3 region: CASSHTTGLNSPLHF. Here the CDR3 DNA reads TGTGCCAGCTCACACACGACAGGGCTCAATTCACCCCTCCACTTT.

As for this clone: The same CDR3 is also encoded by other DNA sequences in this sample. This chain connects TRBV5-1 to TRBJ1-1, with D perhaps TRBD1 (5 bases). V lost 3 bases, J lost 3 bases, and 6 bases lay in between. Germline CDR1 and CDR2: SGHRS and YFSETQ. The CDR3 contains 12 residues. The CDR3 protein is CASSSGYTEAFF. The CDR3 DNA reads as TGCGCCAGCAGCTCAGGGTACACTGAAGCTTTCTTT.

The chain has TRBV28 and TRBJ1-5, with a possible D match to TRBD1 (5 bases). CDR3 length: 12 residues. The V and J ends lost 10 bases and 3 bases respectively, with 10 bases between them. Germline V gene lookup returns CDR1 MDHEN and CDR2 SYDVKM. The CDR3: CATQGDNQPQHF. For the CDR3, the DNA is TGTGCCACTCAGGGTGACAATCAGCCCCAGCATTTT.

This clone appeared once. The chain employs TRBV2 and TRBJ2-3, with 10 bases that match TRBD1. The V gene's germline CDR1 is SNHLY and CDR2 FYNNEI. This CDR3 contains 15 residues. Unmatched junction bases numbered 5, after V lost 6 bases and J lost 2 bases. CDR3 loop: CASRRQGAVTDTQYF. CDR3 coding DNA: TGTGCCAGCAGGCGACAGGGGGCGGTCACAGATACGCAGTATTTT.

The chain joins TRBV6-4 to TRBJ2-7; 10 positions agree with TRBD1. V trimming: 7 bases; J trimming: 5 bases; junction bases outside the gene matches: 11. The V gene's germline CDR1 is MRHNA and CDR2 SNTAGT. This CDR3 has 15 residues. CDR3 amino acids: CASTITGTGVHEQYF. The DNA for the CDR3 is TGTGCCAGCACCATAACCGGGACAGGGGTCCACGAGCAGTACTTC.

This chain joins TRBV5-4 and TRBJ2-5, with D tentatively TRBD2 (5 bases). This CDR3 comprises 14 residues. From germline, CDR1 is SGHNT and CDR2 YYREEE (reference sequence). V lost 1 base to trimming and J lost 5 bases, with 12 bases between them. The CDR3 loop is CASSLNPSMETQYF. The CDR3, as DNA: TGTGCCAGCAGCTTGAATCCTAGCATGGAGACCCAGTACTTC.

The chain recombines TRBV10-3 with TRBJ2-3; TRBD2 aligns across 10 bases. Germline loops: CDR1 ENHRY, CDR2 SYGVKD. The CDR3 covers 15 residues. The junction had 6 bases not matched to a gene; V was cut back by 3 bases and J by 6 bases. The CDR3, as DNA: TGTGCCATCAGTGAAACTAGCGGGGTCTCGGATACGCAGTATTTT. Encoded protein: CAISETSGVSDTQYF.

The CDR3 protein is CASRGDATGYAFF. The CDR3, as DNA: TGTGCCAGCAGGGGAGACGCTACAGGGTATGCTTTCTTT. The chain is built from TRBV12-3 or TRBV12-4 and TRBJ1-1; D might be TRBD1 (6 bases). Trimming stripped 6 bases from V and 11 bases from J, with 19 bases between. The CDR3 is made up of 13 amino acids.

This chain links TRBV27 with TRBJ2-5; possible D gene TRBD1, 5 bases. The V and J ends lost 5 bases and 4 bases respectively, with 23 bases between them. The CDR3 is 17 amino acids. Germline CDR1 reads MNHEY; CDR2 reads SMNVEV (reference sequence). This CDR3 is CASSPLGRGIVRETQYF. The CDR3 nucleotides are TGTGCCAGCAGTCCCCTTGGTAGGGGAATTGTAAGAGAGACCCAGTACTTC.

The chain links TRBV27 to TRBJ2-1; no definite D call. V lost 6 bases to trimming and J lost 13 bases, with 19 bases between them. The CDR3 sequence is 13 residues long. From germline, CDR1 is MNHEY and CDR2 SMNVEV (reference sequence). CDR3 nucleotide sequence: TGTGCCAGCAGGGGCCAGGCCTTCCGAAACCAGTTCTTC. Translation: CASRGQAFRNQFF.

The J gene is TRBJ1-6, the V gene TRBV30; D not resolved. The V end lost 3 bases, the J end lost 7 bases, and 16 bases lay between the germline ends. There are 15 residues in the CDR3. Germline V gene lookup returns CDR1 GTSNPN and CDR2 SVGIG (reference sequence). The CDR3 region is CAWRGGSPWNSPLHF. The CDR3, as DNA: TGTGCCTGGAGAGGCGGCAGTCCTTGGAATTCACCCCTCCACTTT.

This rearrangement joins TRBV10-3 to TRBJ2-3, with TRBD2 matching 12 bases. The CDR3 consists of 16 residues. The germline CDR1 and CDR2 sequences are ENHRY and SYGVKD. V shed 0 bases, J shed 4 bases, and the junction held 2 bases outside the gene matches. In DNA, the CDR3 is TGTGCCATCAGTGAGTCAACTAGCGGGGGGTCAGATACGCAGTATTTT. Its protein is CAISESTSGGSDTQYF.

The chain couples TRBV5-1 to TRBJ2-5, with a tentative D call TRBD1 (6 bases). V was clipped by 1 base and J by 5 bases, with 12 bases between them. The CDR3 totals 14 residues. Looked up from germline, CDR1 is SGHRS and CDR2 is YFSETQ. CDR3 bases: TGCGCCAGCAGCTTGCTGGGGGCCGGGGAGACCCAGTACTTC. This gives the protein CASSLLGAGETQYF.

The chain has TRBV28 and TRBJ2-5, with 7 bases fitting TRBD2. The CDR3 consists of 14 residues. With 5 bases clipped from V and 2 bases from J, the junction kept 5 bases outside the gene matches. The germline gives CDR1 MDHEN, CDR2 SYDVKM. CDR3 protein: CASSETSWQETQYF. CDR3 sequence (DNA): TGTGCCAGCAGTGAGACTAGCTGGCAAGAGACCCAGTACTTC.

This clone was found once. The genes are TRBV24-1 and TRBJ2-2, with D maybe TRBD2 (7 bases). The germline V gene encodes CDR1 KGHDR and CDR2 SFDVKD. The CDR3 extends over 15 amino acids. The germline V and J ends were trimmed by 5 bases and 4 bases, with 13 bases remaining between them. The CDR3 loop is CATSGGGPGTGELFF. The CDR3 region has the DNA TGTGCCACCAGTGGGGGGGGCCCGGGCACCGGGGAGCTGTTTTTT.

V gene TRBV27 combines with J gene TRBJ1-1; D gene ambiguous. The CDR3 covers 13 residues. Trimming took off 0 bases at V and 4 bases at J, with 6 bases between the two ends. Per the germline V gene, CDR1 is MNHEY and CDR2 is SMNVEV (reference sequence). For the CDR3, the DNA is TGTGCCAGCAGTTTATCCTACAGCACTGAAGCTTTCTTT. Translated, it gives CASSLSYSTEAFF.

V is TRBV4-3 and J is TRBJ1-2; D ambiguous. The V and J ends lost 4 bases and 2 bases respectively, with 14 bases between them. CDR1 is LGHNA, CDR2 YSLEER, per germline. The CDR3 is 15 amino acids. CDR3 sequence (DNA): TGCGCCAGCAGCCCCGGGAACCCCCTCAACTATGGCTACACCTTC. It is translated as CASSPGNPLNYGYTF.

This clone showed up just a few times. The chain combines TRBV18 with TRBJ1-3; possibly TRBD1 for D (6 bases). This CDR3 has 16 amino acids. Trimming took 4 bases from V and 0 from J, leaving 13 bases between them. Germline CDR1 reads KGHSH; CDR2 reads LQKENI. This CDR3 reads CASSLPGTYSGNTIYF. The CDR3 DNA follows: TGTGCCAGCTCACTACCGGGGACATACTCTGGAAACACCATATATTTT. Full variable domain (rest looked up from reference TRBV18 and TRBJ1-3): NAGVMQNPRHLVRRRGQEARLRCSPMKGHSHVYWYRQLPEEGLKFMVYLQKENIIDESGMPKERFSAEFPKEGPSILRIQQVVRGDSAAYFCASSLPGTYSGNTIYFGEGSWLTVV.

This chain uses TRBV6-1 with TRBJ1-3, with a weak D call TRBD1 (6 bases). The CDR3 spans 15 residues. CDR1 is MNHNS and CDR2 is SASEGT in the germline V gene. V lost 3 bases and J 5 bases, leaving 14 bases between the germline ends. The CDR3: CASSEGAEGRNTIYF. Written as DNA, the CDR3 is TGTGCCAGCAGTGAGGGGGCTGAAGGGAGAAACACCATATATTTT.

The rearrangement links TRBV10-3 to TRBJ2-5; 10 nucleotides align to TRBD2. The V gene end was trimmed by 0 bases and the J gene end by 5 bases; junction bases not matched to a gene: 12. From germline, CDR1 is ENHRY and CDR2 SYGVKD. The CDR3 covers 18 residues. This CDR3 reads CAISESWEAGGPLETQYF. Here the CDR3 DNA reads TGTGCCATCAGTGAGTCGTGGGAAGCGGGGGGGCCTTTGGAGACCCAGTACTTC.

CDR3 in amino acids: CASSRAGLEKLFF. The DNA of the CDR3 is TGCGCCAGCAGCCGCGCAGGACTTGAAAAACTGTTTTTT. The chain joins TRBV4-1 to TRBJ1-4, with no clear D. This CDR3 has 13 residues. V was shortened by 4 bases and J by 7 bases, with 10 bases between the two germline ends. Germline V gene data show CDR1 as MGHRA and CDR2 as YSYEKL.

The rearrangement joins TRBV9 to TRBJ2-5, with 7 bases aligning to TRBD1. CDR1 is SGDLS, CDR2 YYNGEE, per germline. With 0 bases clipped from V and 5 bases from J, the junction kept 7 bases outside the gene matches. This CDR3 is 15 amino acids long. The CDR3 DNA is TGTGCCAGCAGCGTAGGACAGGGTTGGGGCGAGACCCAGTACTTC. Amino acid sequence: CASSVGQGWGETQYF. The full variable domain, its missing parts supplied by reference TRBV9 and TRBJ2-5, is DSGVTQTPKHLITATGQRVTLRCSPRSGDLSVYWYQQSLDQGLQFLIQYYNGEERAKGNILERFSAQQFPDLHSELNLSSLELGDSALYFCASSVGQGWGETQYFGPGTRLLVL.

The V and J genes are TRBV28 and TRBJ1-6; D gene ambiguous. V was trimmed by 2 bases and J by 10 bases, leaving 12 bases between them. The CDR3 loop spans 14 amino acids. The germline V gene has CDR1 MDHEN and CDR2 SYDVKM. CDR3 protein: CASSLPGFVSPLHF. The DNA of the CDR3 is TGTGCCAGCAGTTTACCGGGTTTCGTCTCACCCCTCCACTTT.

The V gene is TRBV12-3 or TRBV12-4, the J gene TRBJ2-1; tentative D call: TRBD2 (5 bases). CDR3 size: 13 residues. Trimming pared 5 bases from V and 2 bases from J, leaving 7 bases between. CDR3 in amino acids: CASSRRTYNEQFF. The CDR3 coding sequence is TGTGCCAGCAGTCGGAGGACCTACAATGAGCAGTTCTTC.